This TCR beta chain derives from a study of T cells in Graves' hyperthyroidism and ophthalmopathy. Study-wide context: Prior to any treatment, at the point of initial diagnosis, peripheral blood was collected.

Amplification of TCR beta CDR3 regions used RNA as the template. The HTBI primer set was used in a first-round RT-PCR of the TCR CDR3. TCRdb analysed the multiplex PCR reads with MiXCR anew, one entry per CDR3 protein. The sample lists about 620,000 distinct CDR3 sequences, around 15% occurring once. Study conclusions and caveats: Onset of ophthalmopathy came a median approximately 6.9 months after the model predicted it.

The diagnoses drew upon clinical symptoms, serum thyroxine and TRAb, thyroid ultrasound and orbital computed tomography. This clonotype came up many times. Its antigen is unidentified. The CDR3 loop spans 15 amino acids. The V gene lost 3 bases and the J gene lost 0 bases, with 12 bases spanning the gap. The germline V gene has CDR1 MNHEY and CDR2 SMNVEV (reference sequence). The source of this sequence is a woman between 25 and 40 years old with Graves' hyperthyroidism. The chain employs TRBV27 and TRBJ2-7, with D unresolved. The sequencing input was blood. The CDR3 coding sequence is TGTGCCAGCAGTTTCGAGTTGCACCCCTCCTACGAGCAGTACTTC. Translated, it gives CASSFELHPSYEQYF.